The 13 T cell receptor beta chains reported below all come from one sample, sequenced in a study of cytomegalovirus exposure and HLA in healthy donors. Use of 60 Vbeta and 13 Jbeta primers characterized the PCR. This table comes from immunoSEQ multiplex PCR, and its TCRdb copy is limited to in-frame clones, with some not included. The repertoire consists of 99,000 or so clones, with about 70% occurring once and the leading ten covering 2.5% to 3.5%. Material for sequencing was PBMCs. These receptors came from a man younger than 45 in good health and CMV-seronegative.

V usage is TRBV14 and J usage is TRBJ1-2; weak D call: TRBD1 (5 bases). Germline CDR1 and CDR2: SGHDN and FVKESK. V lost 2 bases and J 5 bases, leaving 9 bases between the germline ends. The CDR3 has 13 amino acids. DNA of the CDR3: TGTGCCAGCAGCCAAACGGAGGGGTATGGCTACACCTTC. Amino acid sequence: CASSQTEGYGYTF.

This clone has just a few counts. The chain couples TRBV7-2 to TRBJ1-3; 9 nucleotides line up with TRBD1. Germline V gene sequence: CDR1 SGHTA, CDR2 FQGNSA. The CDR3 is 17 amino acids. J lost 2 bases, V lost 3 bases, and 8 bases had no gene match. The DNA for the CDR3 is TGTGCCAGCAGCTTGTTTGGGGGACAGGGTACTGGAAACACCATATATTTT. Translation gives CASSLFGGQGTGNTIYF.

This clone was seen more than once but under ten times. V and J are TRBV7-2 and TRBJ2-7, with D unclear. CDR1 is SGHTA and CDR2 is FQGNSA in the germline V gene. The CDR3 totals 12 residues. Trimming left V 5 bases short and J 3 bases short, with 8 bases between. This CDR3 reads CASSPNIYEQYF. DNA for the CDR3: TGTGCCAGCAGCCCCAACATCTACGAGCAGTACTTC.

This clone appeared a few times. The rearrangement links TRBV7-2 to TRBJ2-7; D is perhaps TRBD1 (6 bases). The V and J ends lost 4 bases and 6 bases respectively, with 13 bases between them. CDR1 is SGHTA, CDR2 FQGNSA, per germline. The CDR3 length is 13 residues. The CDR3 loop is CASSSATGREQYF. CDR3 sequence (DNA): TGTGCCAGCAGCTCCGCGACAGGTCGCGAGCAGTACTTC.

This rearrangement joins TRBV28 to TRBJ1-1; D ambiguous. From germline, CDR1 is MDHEN and CDR2 SYDVKM. Between the trimmed V and J ends, which lost 5 bases and 8 bases, there was a span of 12 bases. The CDR3 totals 12 residues. Here the CDR3 reads CASSEAREEAFF. The CDR3 bases are TGTGCCAGCAGTGAGGCTAGGGAGGAAGCTTTCTTT. Together with reference TRBV28 and TRBJ1-1, the CDR3 gives the full variable domain: DVKVTQSSRYLVKRTGEKVFLECVQDMDHENMFWYRQDPGLGLRLIYFSYDVKMKEKGDIPEGYSVSREKKERFSLILESASTNQTSMYLCASSEAREEAFFGQGTRLTVV.

The count of this clone is one. The V call is TRBV7-9, the J call TRBJ1-1; D may be TRBD1 (5 bases). Trimming shortened V by 5 bases and J by 5 bases, and 12 bases separated the two germline ends. Germline assignment: CDR1 SEHNR and CDR2 FQNEAQ (reference sequence). This CDR3 is built from 13 residues. The DNA for the CDR3 is TGTGCCAGCAGCAGGGAGGGGAGGACTGAAGCTTTCTTT. Residues: CASSREGRTEAFF. Full variable domain (outside the CDR3, taken from reference TRBV7-9 and TRBJ1-1): DTGVSQNPRHKITKRGQNVTFRCDPISEHNRLYWYRQTLGQGPEFLTYFQNEAQLEKSRLLSDRFSAERPKGSFSTLEIQRTEQGDSAMYLCASSREGRTEAFFGQGTRLTVV.

The J gene is TRBJ1-2, the V gene TRBV30; D is possibly TRBD1 (5 bases). The CDR3 runs 10 residues. Trimming pared 5 bases from V and 9 bases from J, leaving 10 bases between. Germline CDR1 is GTSNPN and CDR2 is SVGIG (reference sequence). The CDR3 coding sequence is TGTGCCTGGGACAGCTTTTGCTACACCTTC. It codes for CAWDSFCYTF.

This clone was detected only once. The chain is built from TRBV7-3 and TRBJ2-3; 7 bases are a match to TRBD2. This CDR3 is 15 amino acids long. The germline gives CDR1 SGHTA, CDR2 FQGTGA. J was trimmed by 5 bases and V by 3 bases; bases with no gene match: 8. The CDR3 DNA reads as TGTGCCAGCAGCTTCCGCCTAGCGGCGGTAGATACGCAGTATTTT. Translation gives CASSFRLAAVDTQYF.

V gene TRBV5-5 combines with J gene TRBJ2-7, with 9 positions matching TRBD2. V gave up 0 bases and J gave up 3 bases; unmatched junction bases: 7. The CDR3 contains 16 residues. Germline V lookup: CDR1 SGHKS, CDR2 YYEKEE (reference sequence). Here the CDR3 DNA reads TGTGCCAGCAGCTTGGTTGGGGGAGCGGGAGGCTACGAGCAGTACTTC. Protein sequence: CASSLVGGAGGYEQYF.

This rearrangement joins TRBV6-1 to TRBJ1-5; TRBD1 is a possible D gene (5 bases). Germline-derived CDR1 and CDR2 are MNHNS and SASEGT. V lost 3 bases, J lost 1 base, and 10 bases lay in between. The CDR3 runs to 15 residues. The CDR3 reads CASSDEGLSNQPQHF. As DNA, the CDR3 is TGTGCCAGCAGTGATGAGGGACTGAGCAATCAGCCCCAGCATTTT.

This clone is a singleton in its sample. V gene TRBV10-3 combines with J gene TRBJ1-1; 10 bases match TRBD1. V shed 4 bases and J 7 bases; nucleotides not matched to a gene: 0. The CDR3 length is 12 residues. In germline, CDR1 is ENHRY, CDR2 SYGVKD. In DNA form, the CDR3 reads TGTGCCATCAGTGGGGACAGGGGTGAAGCTTTCTTT. Amino acids: CAISGDRGEAFF.

The V and J genes are TRBV7-2 and TRBJ2-5; D unresolved. The V end lost 2 bases, the J end lost 2 bases, and 6 bases lay between the germline ends. The CDR3 extends over 13 amino acids. Germline V gene sequence: CDR1 SGHTA, CDR2 FQGNSA. CDR3 sequence (DNA): TGTGCCAGCAGCTTATTCGGTCAAGAGACCCAGTACTTC. This gives the protein CASSLFGQETQYF.

In this sample, this clone turned up a few times. The V call is TRBV19, the J call TRBJ2-5, with 7 bases lining up with TRBD1. The CDR3 totals 13 residues. Germline V gene lookup returns CDR1 LNHDA and CDR2 SQIVND (reference sequence). The V gene end was trimmed by 6 bases and the J gene end by 1 base; junction bases not matched to a gene: 2. DNA for the CDR3: TGTGCCAGTAGGACAGGGAGCCAAGAGACCCAGTACTTC. Its protein is CASRTGSQETQYF.